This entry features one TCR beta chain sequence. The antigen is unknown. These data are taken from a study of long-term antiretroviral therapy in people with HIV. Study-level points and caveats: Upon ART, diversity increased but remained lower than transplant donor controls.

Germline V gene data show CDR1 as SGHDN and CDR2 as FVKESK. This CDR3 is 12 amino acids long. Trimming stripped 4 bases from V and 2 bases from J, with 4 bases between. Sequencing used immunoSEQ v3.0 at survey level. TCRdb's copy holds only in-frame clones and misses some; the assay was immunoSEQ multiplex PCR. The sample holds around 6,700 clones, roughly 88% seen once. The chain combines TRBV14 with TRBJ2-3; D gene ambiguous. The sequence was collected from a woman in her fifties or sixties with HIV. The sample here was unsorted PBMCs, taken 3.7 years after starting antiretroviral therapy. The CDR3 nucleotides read TGTGCCAGCAGCCTATCCACAGATACGCAGTATTTT. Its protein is CASSLSTDTQYF.